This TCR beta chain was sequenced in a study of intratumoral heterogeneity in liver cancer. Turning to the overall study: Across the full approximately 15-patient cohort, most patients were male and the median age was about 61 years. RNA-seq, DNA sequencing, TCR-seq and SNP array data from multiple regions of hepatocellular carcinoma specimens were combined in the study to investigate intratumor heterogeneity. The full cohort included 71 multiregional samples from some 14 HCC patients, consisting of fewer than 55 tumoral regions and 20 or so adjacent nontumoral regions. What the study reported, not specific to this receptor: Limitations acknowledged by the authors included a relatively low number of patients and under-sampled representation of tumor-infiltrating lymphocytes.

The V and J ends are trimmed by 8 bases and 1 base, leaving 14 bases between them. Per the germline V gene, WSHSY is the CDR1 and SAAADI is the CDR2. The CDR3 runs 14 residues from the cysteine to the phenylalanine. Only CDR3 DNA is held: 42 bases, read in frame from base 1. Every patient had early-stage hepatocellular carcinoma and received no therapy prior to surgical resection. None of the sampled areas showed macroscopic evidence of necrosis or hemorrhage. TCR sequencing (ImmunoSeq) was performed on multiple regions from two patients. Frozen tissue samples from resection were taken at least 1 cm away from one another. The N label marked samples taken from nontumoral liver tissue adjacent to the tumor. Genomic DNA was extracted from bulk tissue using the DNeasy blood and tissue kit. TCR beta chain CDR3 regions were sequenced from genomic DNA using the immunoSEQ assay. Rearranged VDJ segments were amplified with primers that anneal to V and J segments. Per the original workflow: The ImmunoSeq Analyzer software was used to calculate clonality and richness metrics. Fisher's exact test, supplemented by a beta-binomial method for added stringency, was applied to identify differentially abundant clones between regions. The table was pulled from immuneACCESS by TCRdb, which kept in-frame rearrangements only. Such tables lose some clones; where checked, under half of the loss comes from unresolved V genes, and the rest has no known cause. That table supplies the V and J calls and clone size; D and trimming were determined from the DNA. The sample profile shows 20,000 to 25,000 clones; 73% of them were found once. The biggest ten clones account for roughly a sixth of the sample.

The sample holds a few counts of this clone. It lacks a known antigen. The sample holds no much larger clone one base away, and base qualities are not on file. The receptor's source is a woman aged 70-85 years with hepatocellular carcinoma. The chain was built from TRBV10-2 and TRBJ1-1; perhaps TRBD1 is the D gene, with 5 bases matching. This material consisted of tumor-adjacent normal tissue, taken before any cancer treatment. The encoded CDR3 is CASGDEGPNTEAFF. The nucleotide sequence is TGCGCCAGCGGAGATGAGGGGCCGAACACTGAAGCTTTCTTT.